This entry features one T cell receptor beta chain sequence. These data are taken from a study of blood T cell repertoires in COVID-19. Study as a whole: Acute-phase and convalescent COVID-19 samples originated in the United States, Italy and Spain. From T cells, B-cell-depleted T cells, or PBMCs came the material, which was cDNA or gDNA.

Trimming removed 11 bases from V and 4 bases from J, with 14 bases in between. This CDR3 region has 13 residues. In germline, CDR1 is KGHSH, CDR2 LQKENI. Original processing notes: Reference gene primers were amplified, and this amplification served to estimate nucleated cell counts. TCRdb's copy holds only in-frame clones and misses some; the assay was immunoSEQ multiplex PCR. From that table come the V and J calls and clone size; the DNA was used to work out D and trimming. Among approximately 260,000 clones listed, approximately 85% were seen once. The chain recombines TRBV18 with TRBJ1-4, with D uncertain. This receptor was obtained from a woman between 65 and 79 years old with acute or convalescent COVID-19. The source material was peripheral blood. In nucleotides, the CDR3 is TGTGCCGGGAGCGAAGGCCTTAATGAAAAACTGTTTTTT. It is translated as CAGSEGLNEKLFF.